This TCR beta chain was obtained from a study of beta chain features in type 1 diabetes. Overall study context: Examination covered around 110 million sorted cells spanning all samples.

Overall study findings and caveats: Among all four CD4+ subsets, Type 1 diabetes patients had TCRB CDR3s that were moderately but significantly shorter. Within patients, naive, central memory and Treg TCRB repertoires seemed more similar than within healthy donors.

This clone appeared a few times. Its antigen is not identified. The whole isolated RNA underwent reverse transcription, so sequencing captured expressed TCRB transcripts. Each sample of naive, central memory or regulatory T cells had, on average, about 3.6 million reads. Method: immunoSEQ multiplex PCR; TCRdb's copy keeps in-frame clones and lacks some. The data contain under 400,000 clones, approximately 12% of them singletons. Trimming took off 4 bases at V and 0 bases at J, with 11 bases between the two ends. Germline assignment: CDR1 SGHTA and CDR2 FQGNSA. The CDR3 extends over 15 amino acids. This receptor was identified in a man younger than 35 in good health. The chain is built from TRBV7-2 and TRBJ2-3, with a possible D match to TRBD1 (6 bases). The sequencing input was naive CD4+ T cells from blood. The CDR3 here is CASSWGTSSTDTQYF. In DNA form, the CDR3 reads TGTGCCAGCAGCTGGGGGACAAGTAGCACAGATACGCAGTATTTT.